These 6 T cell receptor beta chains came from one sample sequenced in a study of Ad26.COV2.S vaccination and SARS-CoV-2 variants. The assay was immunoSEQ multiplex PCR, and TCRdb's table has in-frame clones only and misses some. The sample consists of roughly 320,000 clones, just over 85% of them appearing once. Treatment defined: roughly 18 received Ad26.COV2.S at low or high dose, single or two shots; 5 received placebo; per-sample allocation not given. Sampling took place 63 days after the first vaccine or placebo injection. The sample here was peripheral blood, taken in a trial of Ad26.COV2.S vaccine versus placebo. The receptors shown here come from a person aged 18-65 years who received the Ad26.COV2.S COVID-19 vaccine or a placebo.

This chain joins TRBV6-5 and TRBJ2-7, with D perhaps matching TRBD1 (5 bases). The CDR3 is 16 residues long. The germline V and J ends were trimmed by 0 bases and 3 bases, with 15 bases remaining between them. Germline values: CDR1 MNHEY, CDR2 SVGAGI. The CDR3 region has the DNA TGTGCCAGCAGTTACTCGCTAAGGCAAGGGGACTACGAGCAGTACTTC. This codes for CASSYSLRQGDYEQYF.

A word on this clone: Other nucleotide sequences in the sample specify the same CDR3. The CDR3 sequence: CASSLVGGDEKLFF. CDR3 DNA: TGTGCCAGCAGCTTAGTTGGAGGGGATGAAAAACTGTTTTTT. This rearrangement joins TRBV7-9 to TRBJ1-4; maybe TRBD1 (5 bases). Germline V gene sequence: CDR1 SEHNR, CDR2 FQNEAQ (reference sequence). CDR3 size: 14 residues. V lost 1 base, J lost 6 bases, and 9 bases lay in between.

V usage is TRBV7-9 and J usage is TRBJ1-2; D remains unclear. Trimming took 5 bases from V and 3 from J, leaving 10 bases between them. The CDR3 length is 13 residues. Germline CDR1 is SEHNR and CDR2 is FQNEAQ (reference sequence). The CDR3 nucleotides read TGTGCCAGCAGCGATACAGACTACTATGGCTACACCTTC. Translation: CASSDTDYYGYTF.

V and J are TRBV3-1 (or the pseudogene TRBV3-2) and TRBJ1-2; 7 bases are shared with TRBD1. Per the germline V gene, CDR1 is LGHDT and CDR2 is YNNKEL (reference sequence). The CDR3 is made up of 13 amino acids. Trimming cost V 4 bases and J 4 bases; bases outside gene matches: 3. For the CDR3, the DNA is TGTGCCAGCAGCCCGGGACAGATCTATGGCTACACCTTC. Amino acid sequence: CASSPGQIYGYTF.

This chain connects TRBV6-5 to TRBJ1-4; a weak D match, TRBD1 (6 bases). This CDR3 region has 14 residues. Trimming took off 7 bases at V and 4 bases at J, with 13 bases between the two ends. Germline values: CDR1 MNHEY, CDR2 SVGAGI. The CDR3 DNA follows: TGTGCCAGCAAAGGGGGGGCCTTTAATGAAAAACTGTTTTTT. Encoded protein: CASKGGAFNEKLFF.

The CDR3: CASSLRDSQETQYF. The CDR3 nucleotides read TGTGCCAGCAGCTTGAGGGACAGCCAAGAGACCCAGTACTTC. The chain uses TRBV5-4 and TRBJ2-5; 7 bases match TRBD1. The CDR3 is 14 residues long. Germline CDR1 reads SGHNT; CDR2 reads YYREEE (reference sequence). The V gene end was trimmed by 1 base and the J gene end by 1 base; junction bases not matched to a gene: 1.